This entry lists 26 T cell receptor beta chains sequenced from one sample in a study of T-cell memory formation after mild COVID-19. TCRdb reprocessed the 5' RACE reads with MiXCR, giving one entry per CDR3 protein. The sample lists a few hundred thousand distinct CDR3 sequences; around 27% were seen once. The source material was PBMCs or a T cell subset sorted from them (not recorded which). The receptors shown here come from an adult woman who had mild COVID-19 (a few samples of this study predate the infection). Cell type and time point are not known.

The J gene is TRBJ2-7, the V gene TRBV19; D call uncertain. The CDR3 runs to 16 residues. With 1 base removed from V and 2 bases from J, the gap between germline ends came to 15 bases. The V gene's germline CDR1 is LNHDA and CDR2 SQIVND (reference sequence). The CDR3 loop reads CASSIAQSIRTYEQYF. In DNA, the CDR3 is TGTGCCAGTAGTATAGCACAGTCTATACGTACCTACGAGCAGTACTTC.

This chain uses TRBV24-1 with TRBJ2-3; 14 nucleotides line up with TRBD2. Germline values: CDR1 KGHDR, CDR2 SFDVKD. V shed 2 bases, J shed 0 bases, and the junction held 6 bases outside the gene matches. The CDR3 contains 19 residues. The CDR3 loop is CATSDWGTSGSPSTDTQYF. CDR3 nucleotides: TGTGCCACCAGTGATTGGGGGACTAGCGGGAGTCCTAGCACAGATACGCAGTATTTT.

The genes are TRBV7-2 and TRBJ1-1, with a possible D match to TRBD1 (5 bases). Germline assignment: CDR1 SGHTA and CDR2 FQGNSA. V shed 4 bases and J shed 2 bases, with 11 bases lying between them. The CDR3 contains 14 residues. The CDR3 DNA reads as TGTGCCAGCAGCTCTTTGACAGTTAACACTGAAGCTTTCTTT. Amino acid sequence: CASSSLTVNTEAFF.

The rearrangement links TRBV5-6 to TRBJ2-1; 10 bases map to TRBD1. V lost 3 bases and J lost 8; bases outside the gene matches: 14. There are 17 residues in the CDR3. Germline loops: CDR1 SGHDT, CDR2 YYEEEE. The CDR3 reads CASSWKTRGQGFYEQFF. The CDR3 DNA sequence: TGTGCCAGCAGCTGGAAAACACGGGGACAGGGGTTTTATGAGCAGTTCTTC.

This clonotype appeared a few times. This chain joins TRBV29-1 and TRBJ2-7, with 10 positions matching TRBD1. This CDR3 spans 15 amino acids. V was pared by 6 bases and J by 1 base, with 9 bases of the junction left unmatched. The germline V gene encodes CDR1 SQVTM and CDR2 ANQGSEA. CDR3 in DNA: TGCAGCGTGTCCTCCGGGACAGGGGTTTCCTACGAGCAGTACTTC. Protein product: CSVSSGTGVSYEQYF.

The rearrangement joins TRBV7-3 to TRBJ2-3; 7 bases fit TRBD1. J lost 2 bases, V lost 5 bases, and 4 bases had no gene match. The V gene's germline CDR1 is SGHTA and CDR2 FQGTGA. This CDR3 contains 14 residues. CDR3 nucleotide sequence: TGTGCCAGCAGCCCGGGACAGCACACAGATACGCAGTATTTT. Translation gives CASSPGQHTDTQYF.

In its sample, this clonotype was seen a few times. The chain recombines TRBV12-3 or TRBV12-4 with TRBJ2-1; D is unresolved. The V end was cut by 4 bases, the J end by 7 bases, with 11 bases between. The CDR3 runs 13 residues. CDR3 amino acids: CASSSWVGNEQFF. The CDR3 DNA is TGTGCCAGCAGTTCCTGGGTGGGGAATGAGCAGTTCTTC.

The J gene is TRBJ1-5, the V gene TRBV12-3 or TRBV12-4; 8 bases agree with TRBD1. Germline trimming cut 6 bases from V and 6 bases from J; bases unmatched to any gene: 10. The CDR3 sequence is 15 residues long. The CDR3 DNA follows: TGTGCCAGCAGCCCCCACCAGGGGGCAGGTCAGCCCCAGCATTTT. As protein: CASSPHQGAGQPQHF.

This clonotype turned up a few times. The chain has TRBV12-3 or TRBV12-4 and TRBJ1-1, with D possibly TRBD1 on 5 matching bases. The V gene lost 4 bases and the J gene lost 0 bases, with 9 bases spanning the gap. This CDR3 has 14 residues. The CDR3 loop is CASSWGGVNTEAFF. The CDR3 DNA reads as TGTGCCAGCAGTTGGGGCGGGGTGAACACTGAAGCTTTCTTT.

The chain is built from TRBV3-1 and TRBJ2-1, with 7 positions matching TRBD2. The CDR3 loop spans 16 amino acids. V shed 0 bases and J 4 bases; nucleotides not matched to a gene: 6. Germline V CDR1 and CDR2: LGHDT, YNNKEL (reference sequence). The CDR3 region is CASSQELTSAYNEQFF. CDR3 nucleotide sequence: TGTGCCAGCAGCCAAGAGTTAACTAGCGCGTACAATGAGCAGTTCTTC.

The chain is built from TRBV3-1 and TRBJ2-7; no clear D gene. CDR1 and CDR2 (germline): LGHDT, YNNKEL (reference sequence). The CDR3 contains 12 residues. V lost 1 base, J lost 6 bases, and 7 bases lay in between. DNA for the CDR3: TGTGCCAGCAGCCAAGGCGCCCTCGAGCAGTACTTC. Translating gives CASSQGALEQYF.

The V call is TRBV2, the J call TRBJ1-1, with D possibly TRBD1 on 5 matching bases. CDR1 SNHLY and CDR2 FYNNEI come from the germline V gene. There are 14 residues in the CDR3. V lost 6 bases and J 1 base, leaving 12 bases between the germline ends. CDR3 protein: CASRYVGRNTEAFF. In DNA form, the CDR3 reads TGTGCCAGCAGGTACGTGGGACGGAACACTGAAGCTTTCTTT.

This clonotype was detected a few times. This chain joins TRBV29-1 and TRBJ2-3; possibly TRBD1 for D (7 bases). V lost 8 bases and J 1 base, leaving 25 bases between the germline ends. Germline V gene lookup returns CDR1 SQVTM and CDR2 ANQGSEA. The CDR3 contains 17 residues. Here the CDR3 reads CSSTILRGGGGTDTQYF. The CDR3, as DNA: TGCAGCTCAACGATCCTACGAGGGGGCGGGGGCACAGATACGCAGTATTTT.

This clonotype was counted only a few times. The chain links TRBV29-1 to TRBJ2-7; the D call may be TRBD1 or TRBD2 (5 bases each). The CDR3 has 13 amino acids. Per the germline V gene, CDR1 is SQVTM and CDR2 is ANQGSEA. V lost 2 bases and J 5 bases, leaving 13 bases between the germline ends. The CDR3 nucleotides read TGCAGCGTTGAACTGGGACGAAGCGACGAGCAGTACTTC. Translation: CSVELGRSDEQYF.

This clonotype has just a few counts. The chain is built from TRBV7-2 and TRBJ2-2, with D perhaps matching TRBD1 (5 bases). The CDR3 length is 18 residues. Per germline, CDR1 SGHTA and CDR2 FQGNSA. Between the trimmed V and J ends, which lost 5 bases and 1 base, there was a span of 20 bases. The CDR3 sequence: CASSNGLGAGKNTGELFF. CDR3 bases: TGTGCCAGCAGCAACGGGCTGGGTGCAGGGAAGAACACCGGGGAGCTGTTTTTT.

The chain carries TRBV20-1 and TRBJ1-1; D might be TRBD1 (5 bases). Trimming stripped 0 bases from V and 1 base from J, with 12 bases between. This CDR3 region has 15 residues. CDR1 is DFQATT, CDR2 SNEGSKA, per germline (reference sequence). The CDR3 here is CSARERAGQNTEAFF. The CDR3 DNA follows: TGCAGTGCTAGAGAAAGGGCAGGGCAGAACACTGAAGCTTTCTTT.

This clonotype has more than one count but fewer than ten. The genes are TRBV12-3 or TRBV12-4 and TRBJ2-1; maybe TRBD2 (5 bases). Trimming pared 3 bases from V and 0 bases from J, leaving 9 bases between. This CDR3 contains 15 residues. The CDR3 coding sequence is TGTGCCAGCAGTTTCGGGAAGAGCTCCTACAATGAGCAGTTCTTC. It translates to CASSFGKSSYNEQFF.

The J gene is TRBJ2-1, the V gene TRBV5-1; 15 positions match TRBD2. Looked up from germline, CDR1 is SGHRS and CDR2 is YFSETQ. Unmatched junction bases numbered 10, after V lost 4 bases and J lost 8 bases. The CDR3 runs to 17 residues. Here the CDR3 reads CASSPPGTSGGSHEQFF. The CDR3 nucleotides read TGCGCCAGCAGCCCTCCCGGGACTAGCGGGGGGTCTCATGAGCAGTTCTTC.

This rearrangement joins TRBV5-6 to TRBJ2-7, with 7 bases identical to TRBD2. CDR3 length: 15 amino acids. The V gene end was trimmed by 0 bases and the J gene end by 0 bases; junction bases not matched to a gene: 3. CDR1 and CDR2 from the germline V gene are SGHDT and YYEEEE. The CDR3 DNA reads as TGTGCCAGCAGCTTGGTTCTAGCGGTCTCCTACGAGCAGTACTTC. This sequence encodes CASSLVLAVSYEQYF. The full variable domain, its missing parts supplied by reference TRBV5-6 and TRBJ2-7, is DAGVTQSPTHLIKTRGQQVTLRCSPKSGHDTVSWYQQALGQGPQFIFQYYEEEERQRGNFPDRFSGHQFPNYSSELNVNALLLGDSALYLCASSLVLAVSYEQYFGPGTRLTVT.

The chain's CDR3 is CPTNARKDRVHQPQHF. The CDR3 nucleotides are TGCCCCACGAATGCCCGAAAGGACAGGGTCCATCAGCCCCAGCATTTT. The gene calls are TRBV20-1 and TRBJ1-5, with 8 nucleotides matching TRBD1. Per germline, CDR1 DFQATT and CDR2 SNEGSKA (reference sequence). The CDR3 contains 16 residues.

The rearrangement uses TRBV7-3 and TRBJ2-2, with a weak D call TRBD2 (5 bases). Looked up from germline, CDR1 is SGHTA and CDR2 is FQGTGA. There are 12 residues in the CDR3. V was shortened by 4 bases and J by 7 bases, with 7 bases between the two germline ends. DNA of the CDR3: TGTGCCAGCAGCTCTAGCCACGGGGAGCTGTTTTTT. Translated: CASSSSHGELFF.

The chain is built from TRBV7-7 and TRBJ2-1, with D possibly being TRBD1 (6 bases). Between the trimmed V and J ends, which lost 4 bases and 8 bases, there was a span of 12 bases. CDR3 length equals 13 residues. Per the germline V gene, CDR1 is SSHAT and CDR2 is FNYEAQ (reference sequence). The CDR3 nucleotides are TGTGCCAGCAGCTCCACAGGGATGCATGAGCAGTTCTTC. Residues: CASSSTGMHEQFF.

J is TRBJ1-5 and V is TRBV6-2 or TRBV6-3, with D possibly being TRBD1 (6 bases). The V end was cut by 2 bases, the J end by 3 bases, with 14 bases between. Germline V lookup: CDR1 MNHEY, CDR2 SVGEGT. This CDR3 contains 16 residues. This CDR3 reads CASSYTTRDTNQPQHF. CDR3 sequence (DNA): TGTGCCAGCAGTTACACCACCCGGGACACCAATCAGCCCCAGCATTTT.

The chain has TRBV30 and TRBJ2-7; 8 bases align to TRBD1. The CDR3 loop spans 13 amino acids. Germline-derived CDR1 and CDR2 are GTSNPN and SVGIG (reference sequence). V lost 4 bases, J lost 7 bases, and 9 bases stayed unmatched. CDR3 coding DNA: TGTGCCTGGAAGAGGTTCAGGGGGCGGGAGCAGTACTTC. Protein: CAWKRFRGREQYF.

DNA for the CDR3: TGCGCCAGCAGCCCTGGACAGGGGGAGGCCCAGCATTTT. Its translation is CASSPGQGEAQHF. The rearrangement links TRBV5-1 to TRBJ1-5, with TRBD1 matching 10 bases. CDR3 length: 13 amino acids. CDR1 and CDR2 from the germline V gene are SGHRS and YFSETQ. After removal of 4 bases from V and 11 bases from J, the junction contained 6 bases not matched to a gene.

The chain uses TRBV6-1 and TRBJ2-7, with 10 bases fitting TRBD1. The CDR3 sequence is 15 residues long. Trimming cost V 1 base and J 5 bases; bases outside gene matches: 5. The germline gives CDR1 MNHNS, CDR2 SASEGT. Here the CDR3 reads CASSEVRDRGDEQYF. DNA of the CDR3: TGTGCCAGCAGTGAAGTAAGGGACAGGGGCGACGAGCAGTACTTC.